This T cell receptor (beta chain) originates from a study of molecular identifiers for immune sequencing clone quantification (dated by TCRdb to 2016 to 2018). In terms of the full investigation: For a replicate experiment, the RNA from either around 20,000 or 100,000 naive CD8 T cells was divided into five aliquots, and four of those aliquots went on to sequencing. CD8 T cells were used in a methods study to benchmark molecular-identifier clustering-based TCR repertoire sequencing (MIDCIRS) and TCR RNA copy counting.

Libraries of naive CD8 T cells were built from about 19,000 to 1,100,000 sorted cells, with 10%, 30% or 50% of the purified RNA used. Naive CD8 T cells were FACS-sorted as CD8+CD4-CCR7+CD45RA+ on a BD FACSAria II into RLT Plus buffer. Detection sensitivity was tested by spiking Jurkat RNA equal to some 11 TCR copies' worth into samples containing roughly 19,000-1,000,000 naive CD8 T cells. CD8 T cells were enriched with RosetteSep CD8+ T Cell Enrichment Cocktail and Ficoll-Paque, followed by ACK red cell lysis. According to the germline V gene (reference sequence), CDR1 reads LNHDA and CDR2 reads SQIVND. Reading from cysteine to phenylalanine, the CDR3 counts 17 amino acids. The only DNA kept is the CDR3, 51 bases in frame from the first base. The investigation overall reported the following: Spiked-in Jurkat TCR RNA equivalent to a single cell was reported to be detectable even among 750,000 to 1,000,000 naive CD8 T cells. Highly expanded clone sizes could be underestimated if identical TCR molecules share a barcode. When barcode sub-clustering was omitted, TCR diversity was inflated by chimeric consensus sequences, with chimeras reaching as high as 47%. In CMV-specific effector cells, clones with more than 20 RNA copies accounted for over 98% of molecules, whereas in naive cells such clones accounted for under 1%. The naive libraries included spiked-in Jurkat TCR RNA (around 9 copies' worth), and this Jurkat TCR RNA is not part of the donor repertoire. Modeling estimated 2.5 to 3 recovered TCR RNA copies per cell, compared with 8.5 to 10 by digital PCR, which implies roughly 29% capture efficiency.

Details on this clonotype: Its antigen specificity is not known. A junction end diverges from the germline sequence, so it may reflect a read error.

Library preparation used PCR. Sequencing instrument: Illumina HiSeq 4000. Bulk TCR libraries were made following a previously described method, with the TCR primers given in Table S5. The Qiagen AllPrep DNA/RNA kit was used to purify total RNA. Before any analysis, reads coming from multiple sequencing runs of the same library were combined into one pool. In the original analysis: Only reads with exact TCR constant sequence were kept, trimmed to 150 nt, and grouped by their 12-nt molecular barcodes. Within each barcode group, reads were sub-clustered at a 15% Levenshtein threshold, and quality-weighted consensus sequences were built per RNA molecule. Non-functional sequences were discarded, and so were lower-count sequences lying one edit away from another sequence. Based on fitting two negative binomial distributions, any barcode sub-cluster with under 20% of the maximum read count was discarded. TCRdb reran the public reads through fastp at Q25 and MiXCR, keeping productive beta chains. Records with the same CDR3 protein are collapsed into one entry carrying the most frequent genes and DNA. It is TCRdb's table, rather than the study itself, that gives the V and J calls and clone size. For this sample the table gives roughly 90,000 distinct CDR3 sequences, of which roughly 19% were detected only once. Clones ranked in the top ten supply 0.85% of the sample.

The sequence is built from TRBV19 and TRBJ1-1; TRBD1 is possibly the D segment (5 matching bases). The sequence derives from a human donor in good health. Some libraries in this study had Jurkat cell RNA spiked in. Sequenced material: naive CD8+ T cells from blood, with Jurkat cell RNA spiked in. In light of the paper, this sample's cell subset or site label describes: FACS-sorted CD8+CD4-CCR7+CD45RA+ naive T cells. The CDR3 protein sequence reads: CASSTANDSSPNTEAFF. The DNA sequence follows: TGTGCCAGTAGTACCGCGAATGACAGTTCCCCGAACACTGAAGCCTTCTTT.